This TCR beta chain was profiled in a study of cytomegalovirus exposure and HLA in healthy donors. General study points: Per a prior analysis, the majority of TCR beta V segments were productive roughly 87% or roughly 30% of the time. The Asian-associated ancestry cluster reportedly had fewer N-insertions than the approximately 630-donor mean in a later analysis.

The PCR contained 60 Vbeta and 13 Jbeta primers. Using immunoSEQ multiplex PCR, the repertoire was profiled, and TCRdb retains in-frame clones only, with some absent. The sample records some 98,000 clones, more than 75% being singletons. V lost 3 bases and J lost 7; bases outside the gene matches: 8. This CDR3 is built from 15 residues. Germline-derived CDR1 and CDR2 are SNHLY and FYNNEI. Concerning this clone itself: Its cognate antigen is unknown.

The receptor was derived from a human donor in good health. The V call is TRBV2, the J call TRBJ2-1; 8 nucleotides match TRBD2. The sample taken for sequencing was PBMCs. The CDR3 region has the DNA TGTGCCAGCAGTGAGGTGGGACTAGAGGGAAATGAGCAGTTCTTC. Translating gives CASSEVGLEGNEQFF.